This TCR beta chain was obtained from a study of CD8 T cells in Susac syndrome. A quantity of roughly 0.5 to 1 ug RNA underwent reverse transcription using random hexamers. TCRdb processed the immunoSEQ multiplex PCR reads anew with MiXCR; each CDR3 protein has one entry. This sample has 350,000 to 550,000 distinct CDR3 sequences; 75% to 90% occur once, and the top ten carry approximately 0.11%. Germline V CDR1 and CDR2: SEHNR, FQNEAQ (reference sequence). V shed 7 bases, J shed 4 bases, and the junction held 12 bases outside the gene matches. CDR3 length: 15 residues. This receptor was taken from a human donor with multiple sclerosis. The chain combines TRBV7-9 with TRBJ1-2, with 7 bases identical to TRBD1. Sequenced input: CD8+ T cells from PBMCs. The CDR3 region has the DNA TGTGCCAGCAACCCCCAGGGGGGCTCCACCTATGGCTACACCTTC. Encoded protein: CASNPQGGSTYGYTF.